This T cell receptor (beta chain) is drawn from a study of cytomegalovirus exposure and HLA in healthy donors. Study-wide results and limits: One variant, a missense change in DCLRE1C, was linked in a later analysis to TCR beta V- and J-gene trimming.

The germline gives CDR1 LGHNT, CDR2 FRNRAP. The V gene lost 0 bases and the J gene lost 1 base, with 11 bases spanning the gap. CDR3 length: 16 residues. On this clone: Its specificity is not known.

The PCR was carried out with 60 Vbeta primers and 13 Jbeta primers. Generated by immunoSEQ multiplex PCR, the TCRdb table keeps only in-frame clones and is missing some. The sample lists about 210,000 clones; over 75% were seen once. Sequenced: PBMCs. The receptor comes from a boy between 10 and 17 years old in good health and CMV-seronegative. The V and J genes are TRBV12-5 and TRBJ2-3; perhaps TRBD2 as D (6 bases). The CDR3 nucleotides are TGTGCTAGTGGTTTGGTAATAACGGGGGGCACAGATACGCAGTATTTT. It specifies CASGLVITGGTDTQYF.